The 25 T cell receptor beta chains below all came from one sample that was sequenced in a study of identical twins. Each CDR3 protein gets one entry after TCRdb re-called the 5' RACE reads with MiXCR. The repertoire holds fewer than 350,000 distinct CDR3 sequences, with less than 9% as singletons. Separately, the same data were catalogued under a study of yellow fever vaccine responses in identical twins.

Material: memory (CD45RO+) T cells sorted from blood. These receptors all come from a woman between 18 and 29 years old in good health.

In this sample, this clonotype turned up many times. The rearrangement uses TRBV12-3 or TRBV12-4 and TRBJ2-1; 10 nucleotides match TRBD2. The CDR3 extends over 16 amino acids. Losses at the gene ends were 3 bases for V and 7 bases for J; bases not matched to a gene: 9. The CDR3 sequence is CASSFGASGSRNEQFF. The CDR3 region has the DNA TGTGCCAGCAGTTTTGGGGCTAGCGGGAGTCGTAATGAGCAGTTCTTC.

The chain joins TRBV6-1 to TRBJ2-5, with D unresolved. This CDR3 has 13 amino acids. Germline CDR1 MNHNS, CDR2 SASEGT. The V end lost 1 base, the J end lost 4 bases, and 7 bases lay between the germline ends. CDR3 coding DNA: TGTGCCAGCAGTGAAGACTACAGAGAGACCCAGTACTTC. Translation: CASSEDYRETQYF.

V is TRBV27 and J is TRBJ2-2; TRBD1 aligns across 8 bases. Trimming at V came to 5 bases and at J to 4 bases, leaving 21 bases not matched to a gene. CDR1 MNHEY and CDR2 SMNVEV come from the germline V gene (reference sequence). The CDR3 extends over 20 amino acids. The CDR3 reads CASSDLLGRGRFVGTGELFF. Here the CDR3 DNA reads TGTGCCAGCAGTGATTTGCTTGGCAGGGGGCGATTCGTGGGCACCGGGGAGCTGTTTTTT.

V usage is TRBV6-5 and J usage is TRBJ2-1, with 9 bases aligning to TRBD2. The CDR3 has 17 amino acids. The V segment lost 0 bases and the J segment 8 bases; nucleotides outside the gene matches: 11. Germline CDR1 is MNHEY and CDR2 is SVGAGI. The CDR3: CASSYSLAGYRTDEQFF. CDR3 DNA: TGTGCCAGCAGTTACTCACTAGCGGGCTACCGTACGGATGAGCAGTTCTTC.

V gene TRBV4-1 combines with J gene TRBJ1-1; D is ambiguous. V lost 4 bases and J lost 4, with 16 bases in between. The CDR3 covers 15 residues. Germline CDR1 and CDR2: MGHRA and YSYEKL. The CDR3 loop reads CASSRGPGWITEAFF. CDR3 DNA sequence: TGCGCCAGCAGCCGCGGTCCGGGCTGGATCACTGAAGCTTTCTTT.

This clonotype was observed a handful of times. The chain carries TRBV7-3 and TRBJ2-7, with D tentatively TRBD1 or TRBD2 (6 bases each). CDR1 SGHTA and CDR2 FQGTGA come from the germline V gene. The CDR3 spans 15 residues. V was pared by 2 bases and J by 2 bases, with 13 bases between. The CDR3, as DNA: TGTGCCAGCAGCTTATATCCGGGGGCGACCTACGAGCAGTACTTC. Its translation: CASSLYPGATYEQYF.

The chain recombines TRBV11-2 with TRBJ2-7, with D unclear. The length of the CDR3 is 14 residues. Trimming pared 1 base from V and 0 bases from J, leaving 7 bases between. Per germline, CDR1 SGHAT and CDR2 FQNNGV. As DNA, the CDR3 is TGTGCCAGCAGCTTAGGGCTGGGCTCCTACGAGCAGTACGTC. Translated, it gives CASSLGLGSYEQYV.

The genes are TRBV5-1 and TRBJ2-3, with D tentatively TRBD2 (6 bases). The germline gives CDR1 SGHRS, CDR2 YFSETQ. This CDR3 has 15 residues. V lost 4 bases, J lost 4 bases, and 16 bases lay in between. This CDR3 reads CASSTSGDVADTQYF. In DNA form, the CDR3 reads TGCGCCAGCAGCACATCGGGGGACGTAGCAGATACGCAGTATTTT. The whole variable domain, remainder taken from reference TRBV5-1 and TRBJ2-3, is KAGVTQTPRYLIKTRGQQVTLSCSPISGHRSVSWYQQTPGQGLQFLFEYFSETQRNKGNFPGRFSGRQFSNSRSEMNVSTLELGDSALYLCASSTSGDVADTQYFGPGTRLTVL.

This clonotype was found many times. The V and J genes are TRBV12-3 or TRBV12-4 and TRBJ1-5; 9 nucleotides line up with TRBD1. The CDR3 totals 20 residues. Trimming removed 3 bases from V and 3 bases from J; junction bases left unmatched: 18. CDR3 amino acids: CASSFMGLGTGISSNQPQHF. CDR3 bases: TGTGCCAGCAGTTTTATGGGGTTGGGGACAGGGATCTCTTCCAATCAGCCCCAGCATTTT.

This clonotype appeared a few times. The CDR3 here is CSVERLAGDGDTQYF. The CDR3 DNA reads as TGCAGCGTTGAGCGCCTAGCGGGGGATGGAGATACGCAGTATTTT. The chain uses TRBV29-1 and TRBJ2-3, with TRBD2 matching over 10 bases. Per germline, CDR1 SQVTM and CDR2 ANQGSEA. V shed 3 bases and J 5 bases; nucleotides not matched to a gene: 8. The CDR3 extends over 15 amino acids.

This clonotype was found a few times. CDR3 protein: CASSQGLGSNYGYTF. CDR3 DNA: TGTGCCAGCAGCCAGGGACTCGGGTCTAACTATGGCTACACCTTC. The rearrangement uses TRBV4-2 and TRBJ1-2; possible D gene TRBD1, 5 bases. There are 15 residues in the CDR3. CDR1 is LGHNA, CDR2 YNFKEQ, per germline. Trimming removed 3 bases from V and 0 bases from J, with 11 bases in between.

V is TRBV3-1 and J is TRBJ2-1, with TRBD2 matching 7 bases. Per the germline V gene, CDR1 is LGHDT and CDR2 is YNNKEL (reference sequence). CDR3 length equals 17 residues. The V and J ends lost 0 bases and 2 bases, in that order; junction bases with no gene match: 7. CDR3 sequence reads: CASSQDPRRGTYNEQFF. The CDR3 DNA reads TGTGCCAGCAGCCAAGATCCCCGGCGGGGGACCTACAATGAGCAGTTCTTC.

Only a few counts were recorded for this clonotype. This sequence joins TRBV7-6 and TRBJ2-5; D not certain. CDR1 is SGHVS, CDR2 FNYEAQ, per germline. The CDR3 contains 13 residues. The V end lost 4 bases, the J end lost 5 bases, and 11 bases lay between the germline ends. The CDR3 DNA is TGTGCCAGCAGCTACCATCCTGGGGAGACCCAGTACTTC. As protein: CASSYHPGETQYF.

This clonotype was observed at least ten times. The chain uses TRBV28 and TRBJ2-7, with a possible D match to TRBD2 (5 bases). This CDR3 region has 12 residues. Germline loops: CDR1 MDHEN, CDR2 SYDVKM. V gave up 7 bases and J gave up 2 bases, with 9 bases separating them. CDR3 coding DNA: TGTGCCAGCAACGGGGTGACCTACGAGCAGTACTTC. It yields the protein CASNGVTYEQYF.

The chain has TRBV11-2 and TRBJ2-5; 7 nucleotides agree with TRBD2. In germline, CDR1 is SGHAT, CDR2 FQNNGV. The junction had 10 bases not matched to a gene; V was cut back by 5 bases and J by 4 bases. This CDR3 comprises 15 residues. The CDR3 loop is CASSKKRDGPETQYF. The DNA for the CDR3 is TGTGCCAGCAGCAAAAAGCGGGACGGGCCAGAGACCCAGTACTTC. Combining the CDR3 with reference TRBV11-2 and TRBJ2-5 gives the whole variable domain EAGVAQSPRYKIIEKRQSVAFWCNPISGHATLYWYQQILGQGPKLLIQFQNNGVVDDSQLPKDRFSAERLKGVDSTLKIQPAKLEDSAVYLCASSKKRDGPETQYFGPGTRLLVL.

This clonotype is deemed medium-sized. The J gene is TRBJ1-6, the V gene TRBV12-3 or TRBV12-4; D not resolved. This CDR3 is 14 amino acids long. V was shortened by 3 bases and J by 6 bases, with 9 bases between the two germline ends. CDR3 in DNA: TGTGCCAGCAGTTTCGGCCGGACTAATTCACCCCTCCACTTT. It yields the protein CASSFGRTNSPLHF.

The V and J genes are TRBV28 and TRBJ1-2; 12 nucleotides line up with TRBD1. The CDR3 spans 18 residues. Germline CDR1 is MDHEN and CDR2 is SYDVKM. The V segment lost 6 bases and the J segment 4 bases; nucleotides outside the gene matches: 15. CDR3 sequence reads: CASSLTTGQGASFYGYTF. In DNA form, the CDR3 reads TGTGCCAGCAGCCTAACAACGGGACAGGGGGCGTCTTTCTATGGCTACACCTTC.

This clonotype came up a few times. The rearrangement links TRBV15 to TRBJ2-1; D possibly corresponds to TRBD2 (6 bases). This CDR3 contains 15 residues. Trimming left V 3 bases short and J 3 bases short, with 12 bases between. CDR1 is LNHNV and CDR2 is YYDKDF in the germline V gene (reference sequence). The CDR3: CATSSLGGDYNEQFF. The CDR3 DNA reads as TGTGCCACCAGCAGCTTGGGGGGAGACTACAATGAGCAGTTCTTC. Filled out from reference TRBV15 and TRBJ2-1, the complete variable domain reads DAMVIQNPRYQVTQFGKPVTLSCSQTLNHNVMYWYQQKSSQAPKLLFHYYDKDFNNEADTPDNFQSRRPNTSFCFLDIRSPGLGDTAMYLCATSSLGGDYNEQFFGPGTRLTVL.

The chain links TRBV25-1 to TRBJ2-7; the D call may be TRBD1 or TRBD2 (6 bases each). From germline, CDR1 is MGHDK and CDR2 SYGVNS. V shed 5 bases and J shed 6 bases, with 17 bases lying between them. This CDR3 spans 14 amino acids. The CDR3 DNA is TGTGCCAGCAGTCCCCTAGGGGGGTCTGGCGAGCAGTACTTC. Amino acid sequence: CASSPLGGSGEQYF.

This clonotype has a count of ten or more. The CDR3 DNA reads as TGTGCCAGCAGCCTCGGACTGTACCAAGAGACCCAGTACTTC. Translating it yields CASSLGLYQETQYF. V and J are TRBV2 and TRBJ2-5; D might be TRBD2 (5 bases). The germline V and J ends were trimmed by 6 bases and 0 bases, with 11 bases remaining between them. CDR3 size: 14 residues. Germline CDR1 is SNHLY and CDR2 is FYNNEI.

This clonotype was counted a few times. V and J are TRBV10-3 and TRBJ2-4; the D is unclear. This CDR3 has 18 residues. Trimming shortened V by 0 bases and J by 1 base, and 16 bases separated the two germline ends. CDR1 is ENHRY and CDR2 is SYGVKD in the germline V gene. The CDR3: CAISESAVFGSAKNIQYF. CDR3 DNA: TGTGCCATCAGTGAGTCGGCGGTTTTTGGATCCGCCAAAAACATTCAGTACTTC.

This clonotype was seen ten or more times. The chain carries TRBV5-6 and TRBJ1-1; D is unresolved. The CDR3 is made up of 11 amino acids. V lost 0 bases and J lost 4, with 1 base in between. Germline CDR1 reads SGHDT; CDR2 reads YYEEEE. The CDR3: CASSLATEAFF. The CDR3 bases are TGTGCCAGCAGCTTGGCCACTGAAGCTTTCTTT.

This clonotype has a count of ten or more. J is TRBJ2-3 and V is TRBV9; 10 bases fit TRBD2. This CDR3 has 16 residues. V lost 3 bases to trimming and J lost 5 bases; unmatched junction nucleotides: 9. Looked up from germline, CDR1 is SGDLS and CDR2 is YYNGEE. The CDR3 sequence: CASSELAGVLGDTQYF. The CDR3 region has the DNA TGTGCCAGCAGCGAGCTAGCGGGAGTTTTAGGAGATACGCAGTATTTT.

This clonotype has ten or more counts. The chain carries TRBV28 and TRBJ2-1; D may match TRBD1 or TRBD2 (5 bases each). CDR1 is MDHEN, CDR2 SYDVKM, per germline. This CDR3 has 15 residues. The germline V and J ends were trimmed by 7 bases and 5 bases, with 18 bases remaining between them. The CDR3 DNA follows: TGTGCCAGCACTATCGGTGGGGGTATGAACAATGAGCAGTTCTTC. Residues: CASTIGGGMNNEQFF.

The J gene is TRBJ2-1, the V gene TRBV7-2; TRBD1 matches at 9 bases. Germline CDR1 SGHTA, CDR2 FQGNSA. CDR3 length equals 15 residues. The J segment lost 6 bases and the V segment lost 3 bases, leaving 6 bases of the junction unmatched. The DNA for the CDR3 is TGTGCCAGCAGCTTTCCCGGGACAGGGCGCAATGAGCAGTTCTTC. Translated: CASSFPGTGRNEQFF.